This T cell receptor beta chain appears in the sequencing data of a study of cytomegalovirus exposure and HLA in healthy donors. Whole-study findings and limits: Per published accounts, TCR beta sequences correctly predicted the HLA-A and HLA-B alleles of most subjects. Later analysis associated a missense DCLRE1C variant with TCR beta V- and J-gene trimming.

Germline V lookup: CDR1 LNHDA, CDR2 SQIVND (reference sequence). The trim removed 5 bases at V and 2 bases at J, leaving 2 bases unmatched. The CDR3 is 14 residues long. The study ran its PCR with 60 Vbeta and 13 Jbeta primers. Sequencing used immunoSEQ multiplex PCR; TCRdb keeps in-frame clones, though not all of them. The table lists 65,000 to 80,000 clones, roughly 70% of them singletons, with about 9% in the top ten. Comment on this clone: Its antigen is not identified.

Material: PBMCs. This clonotype originated in a man aged 40-50 years in good health and CMV-seropositive. The chain uses TRBV19 and TRBJ2-2, with 7 bases matching TRBD1. CDR3 sequence: CASSWDRNTGELFF. CDR3 nucleotide sequence: TGTGCCAGTAGTTGGGACAGAAACACCGGGGAGCTGTTTTTT.